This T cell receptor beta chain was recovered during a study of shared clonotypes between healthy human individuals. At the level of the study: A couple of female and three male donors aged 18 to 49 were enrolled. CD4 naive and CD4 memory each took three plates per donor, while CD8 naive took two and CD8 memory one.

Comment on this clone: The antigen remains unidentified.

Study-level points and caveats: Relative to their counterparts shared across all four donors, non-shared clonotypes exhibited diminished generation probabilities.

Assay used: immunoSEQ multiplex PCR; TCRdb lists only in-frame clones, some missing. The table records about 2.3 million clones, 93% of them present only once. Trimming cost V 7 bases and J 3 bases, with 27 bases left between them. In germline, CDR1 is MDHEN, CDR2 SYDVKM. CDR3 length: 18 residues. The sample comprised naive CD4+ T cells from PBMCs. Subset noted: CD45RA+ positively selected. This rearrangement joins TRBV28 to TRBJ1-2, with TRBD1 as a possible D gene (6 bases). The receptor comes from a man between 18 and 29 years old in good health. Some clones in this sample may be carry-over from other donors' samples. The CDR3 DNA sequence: TGTGCCAGCATTACTCCCCCCGGGGGCAGGGTCTCTTACTATGGCTACACCTTC. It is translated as CASITPPGGRVSYYGYTF.